The 9 T cell receptor beta chains given below trace back to one sample, sequenced in a study of CD8 T cells in Susac syndrome. An amount of RNA that ranged from roughly 0.5 to 1 ug was reverse transcribed with random hexamers. From the immunoSEQ multiplex PCR reads, TCRdb called clonotypes with MiXCR, one entry per CDR3 protein. This table holds approximately 220,000 distinct CDR3 sequences, approximately 90% found once. Specimen: CD8+ T cells from PBMCs. These receptors were obtained from a human donor with multiple sclerosis.

The gene calls are TRBV6-2 or TRBV6-3 and TRBJ1-5, with D unresolved. The CDR3 runs 14 residues. Trimming took 5 bases from V and 6 from J, leaving 14 bases between them. Germline V gene sequence: CDR1 MNHEY, CDR2 SVGEGT. CDR3 protein: CASSLTEKGQPQHF. CDR3 DNA sequence: TGTGCCAGCAGTCTAACGGAGAAGGGTCAGCCCCAGCATTTT.

The CDR3 DNA sequence: TGTGCCAGCAGTTTATCGGCAGGGTTCGGAAACACCATATATTTT. Amino acids: CASSLSAGFGNTIYF. The chain joins TRBV27 to TRBJ1-3; TRBD1 might be the D (5 bases). Germline CDR1 is MNHEY and CDR2 is SMNVEV (reference sequence). CDR3 size: 15 residues. With 0 bases removed from V and 4 bases from J, the gap between germline ends came to 10 bases.

The rearrangement uses TRBV23-1 and TRBJ2-7; 12 bases match TRBD2. TRBV23-1 has ORF status, its function being uncertain. The CDR3 totals 16 residues. V shed 3 bases and J 6 bases; nucleotides not matched to a gene: 9. DNA for the CDR3: TGCGCCAGCAGTCAGATCCGGACTAGCGGGAAGGTCGAGCAGTACTTC. Residues: CASSQIRTSGKVEQYF.

Comments on this clonotype: At one boundary the junction diverges from the germline segment, which might be a read error. This chain uses TRBV29-1 with TRBJ1-2, with no clear D. The CDR3 runs 12 residues. Germline loops: CDR1 SQVTM, CDR2 ANQGSEA. CDR3 DNA sequence: TGCAGCGTTGAAGTTAACGGTCTGGTTGTCCCCTTC. Amino acid sequence: CSVEVNGLVVPF.

The chain has TRBV14 and TRBJ2-3; D remains unclear. Germline CDR1 and CDR2: SGHDN and FVKESK. V was shortened by 0 bases and J by 2 bases, with 9 bases between the two germline ends. The CDR3 length is 15 residues. As DNA, the CDR3 is TGTGCCAGCAGCCAAGAAGCCCTTTACACAGATACGCAGTATTTT. This gives the protein CASSQEALYTDTQYF.

The chain employs TRBV27 and TRBJ1-2, with D perhaps TRBD1 (6 bases). Germline V gene lookup returns CDR1 MNHEY and CDR2 SMNVEV (reference sequence). CDR3 length equals 14 residues. Trimming took off 6 bases at V and 2 bases at J, with 13 bases between the two ends. The CDR3 loop reads CASRITGSNYGYTF. Here the CDR3 DNA reads TGTGCCAGCAGAATCACAGGGTCCAACTATGGCTACACCTTC.

The V gene is TRBV5-1, the J gene TRBJ2-7; 9 bases align to TRBD1. V dropped 1 base and J dropped 6; count of bases not matched to a gene: 5. The CDR3 has 14 amino acids. Germline values: CDR1 SGHRS, CDR2 YFSETQ. The DNA of the CDR3 is TGCGCCAGCAGCTTGTCGGGACAGGGATTCGAGCAGTACTTC. Translation gives CASSLSGQGFEQYF.

V and J are TRBV30 and TRBJ2-2; possibly TRBD1 for D (5 bases). Germline V CDR1 and CDR2: GTSNPN, SVGIG (reference sequence). This CDR3 is built from 11 residues. This chain's CDR3 is CALKGTGELFF. The CDR3, as DNA: TGTGCGTTGAAGGGGACCGGGGAGCTGTTTTTT.

This clonotype showed up just once. The chain has TRBV7-3 and TRBJ2-7, with TRBD2 identical over 14 bases. The CDR3 is made up of 18 amino acids. Trimming cost V 5 bases and J 0 bases; bases outside gene matches: 9. Germline CDR1 reads SGHTA; CDR2 reads FQGTGA. The CDR3 DNA reads TGTGCCAGCAGCGGGTGGGGACTAGCGGGAGTTTCCTCCTACGAGCAGTACTTC. Translated, it gives CASSGWGLAGVSSYEQYF.